This T cell receptor (beta chain) was sequenced in a study of blood T cell repertoires in COVID-19. Overall study: The United States, Italy and Spain were the sources of the acute and convalescent COVID-19 samples. PBMCs, B-cell-depleted T cells, or T cells provided the cDNA or gDNA that made up the material.

Original processing notes: The assay estimated nucleated cells by amplifying reference gene primers. Assay used: immunoSEQ multiplex PCR; TCRdb lists only in-frame clones, some missing. That table gives V, J and clone size, and the DNA gave D and trimming. The table shows some 170,000 clones, with about nine tenths occurring only once. This clone is a singleton in its sample. This TCR derives from a woman aged 45 to 65 with acute or convalescent COVID-19. The sequenced sample was peripheral blood.

CDR3 residues: CASAGGPFVRETQYF. The DNA for the CDR3 is TGTGCCAGTGCGGGAGGGCCTTTCGTGCGAGAGACCCAGTACTTC. The chain recombines TRBV19 with TRBJ2-5; 9 bases match TRBD2. This CDR3 has 15 amino acids. Germline V gene lookup returns CDR1 LNHDA and CDR2 SQIVND (reference sequence). V lost 8 bases and J lost 4; bases outside the gene matches: 11.